This T cell receptor (beta chain) was profiled in a study of cytomegalovirus exposure and HLA in healthy donors. Study context: Researchers previously reported finding just under 120 million unique TCR beta sequences from about 179 million T cells. Study-wide results and limits: The classifier, whose performance was assessed in both the original and validation cohorts, reportedly diagnosed cytomegalovirus status with high specificity and sensitivity.

This clone was counted once. Its antigen is still unknown. Amplification used 60 Vbeta primers and 13 Jbeta primers. TCRdb keeps only in-frame clones here, not all; method: immunoSEQ multiplex PCR. The sample consists of around 210,000 clones, more than 70% of them appearing once. Deletions cut 1 base from V and 0 bases from J, with 10 bases between. There are 16 residues in the CDR3. Germline-derived CDR1 and CDR2 are LGHNT and FRNRAP. Among the donors, all were healthy bone marrow donors. V usage is TRBV12-5 and J usage is TRBJ1-5; D possibly corresponds to TRBD1 (6 bases). This sequence was found in a boy aged 5-17 years in good health and CMV-seronegative. The sample was PBMCs. The CDR3 region has the DNA TGTGCTAGTGGTTTGGATTGGGACATTAGCAATCAGCCCCAGCATTTT. It encodes CASGLDWDISNQPQHF.